The clone carrying this TCR beta chain showed up many times. Antigen specificity is unknown. These data are taken from a study of T cell repertoires in cytomegalovirus infection. Background on the study: CMV infection plus the matching HLA type was flagged by public TCR beta signatures.

The CDR3 spans 13 residues. V was clipped by 3 bases and J by 4 bases, with 9 bases between them. Germline V gene lookup returns CDR1 LNHDA and CDR2 SQIVND (reference sequence). TCRdb re-analysed the reads in MiXCR, keeping a single row per CDR3 protein. The table has approximately 300,000 distinct CDR3 sequences, about 27% seen once. The source was cultured PBMCs, collected from culture after CMV antigen stimulation. The rearrangement links TRBV19 to TRBJ1-1, with no clear D. This receptor was obtained from a human donor in good health (CMV status not recorded). Some clones in this sample may be carry-over from other donors' samples. In nucleotides, the CDR3 is TGTGCCAGTAGTATGGTCTATGCCACTGAAGCTTTCTTT. It specifies CASSMVYATEAFF. Together with reference TRBV19 and TRBJ1-1, the CDR3 gives the full variable domain: DGGITQSPKYLFRKEGQNVTLSCEQNLNHDAMYWYRQDPGQGLRLIYYSQIVNDFQKGDIAEGYSVSREKKESFPLTVTSAQKNPTAFYLCASSMVYATEAFFGQGTRLTVV.